A single sample is the source of the 15 T cell receptor beta chains below, sequenced in a study of T-cell reconstitution after alpha-beta-depleted transplantation in children. Unique molecular identifiers were built into the TCRbeta library. TCRdb passed the PCR reads through MiXCR, listing each CDR3 protein once. In the table there are over 550,000 distinct CDR3 sequences, under 12% of which are singletons. The material was PBMCs from the stem cell graft donor, obtained from the stem cell graft. All receptors come from a human donor who donated a stem cell graft to a child with acute myeloid leukemia.

In its sample, this clonotype was seen many times. This chain connects TRBV29-1 to TRBJ1-1; no definite D call. Trimming took off 4 bases at V and 1 base at J, with 10 bases between the two ends. CDR3 length equals 13 residues. The germline CDR1 and CDR2 sequences are SQVTM and ANQGSEA. CDR3 region: CSVGSQPNTEAFF. The DNA of the CDR3 is TGCAGCGTTGGATCCCAGCCGAACACTGAAGCTTTCTTT.

The chain uses TRBV28 and TRBJ2-7; D is possibly TRBD2 (5 bases). Germline lookup yields CDR1 MDHEN and CDR2 SYDVKM. The CDR3 consists of 15 residues. V lost 2 bases and J 0 bases, leaving 11 bases between the germline ends. The DNA for the CDR3 is TGTGCCAGCAGTTTAGGCGGGCGTAGCTCCTACGAGCAGTACTTC. Amino acids: CASSLGGRSSYEQYF.

This clonotype was seen ten or more times. This chain uses TRBV20-1 with TRBJ2-4; no reliable D call. The V end was cut by 0 bases, the J end by 4 bases, with 13 bases between. The CDR3 totals 15 residues. Germline V gene lookup returns CDR1 DFQATT and CDR2 SNEGSKA (reference sequence). The CDR3 nucleotides are TGCAGTGCTAGAGATCCCTGGGGTGCGAAAAACATTCAGTACTTC. Residues: CSARDPWGAKNIQYF.

This rearrangement joins TRBV4-1 to TRBJ2-3, with 10 bases aligning to TRBD2. The junction had 5 bases not matched to a gene; V was cut back by 1 base and J by 4 bases. The germline V gene encodes CDR1 MGHRA and CDR2 YSYEKL. This CDR3 comprises 16 residues. The CDR3 loop is CASSQASGRNPDTQYF. The CDR3, as DNA: TGCGCCAGCAGCCAAGCTAGCGGGAGAAACCCAGATACGCAGTATTTT.

CDR3: CASSLIPGLANTGELFF. CDR3 DNA: TGTGCCAGCAGCTTAATCCCGGGACTAGCGAACACCGGGGAGCTGTTTTTT. The chain is built from TRBV7-3 and TRBJ2-2, with 8 bases identical to TRBD2. Germline V gene data show CDR1 as SGHTA and CDR2 as FQGTGA. This CDR3 comprises 17 residues. V trimming: 1 base; J trimming: 0 bases; junction bases outside the gene matches: 4.

This clonotype has only a few counts. This chain uses TRBV20-1 with TRBJ1-5; 10 positions match TRBD1. The CDR3 sequence is 15 residues long. Germline trimming cut 2 bases from V and 4 bases from J; bases unmatched to any gene: 5. Germline CDR1 is DFQATT and CDR2 is SNEGSKA (reference sequence). Written as DNA, the CDR3 is TGCAGTGCTAGACCGGACAGGGGGGATAATCAGCCCCAGCATTTT. Translated, it gives CSARPDRGDNQPQHF.

This clonotype was detected a few times. The CDR3 nucleotides read TGTGCCAGCAGCCAAGGACAGGGAGCGATTGGGTGGAACACTGAAGCTTTCTTT. Protein sequence: CASSQGQGAIGWNTEAFF. The chain couples TRBV4-2 to TRBJ1-1; 7 positions agree with TRBD1. Germline assignment: CDR1 LGHNA and CDR2 YNFKEQ. This CDR3 has 18 residues. The trim removed 1 base at V and 1 base at J, leaving 12 bases unmatched.

The chain employs TRBV6-2 or TRBV6-3 and TRBJ1-1; D remains ambiguous. This CDR3 is 13 amino acids long. The germline gives CDR1 MNHEY, CDR2 SVGEGT. V lost 5 bases and J lost 11, with 18 bases in between. The CDR3 spells CASSRDRTLSAFF. As DNA, the CDR3 is TGTGCCAGCAGTAGAGACCGGACTCTCTCGGCTTTCTTT.

The V gene is TRBV5-1, the J gene TRBJ2-1, with D perhaps matching TRBD1 (6 bases). CDR1 is SGHRS and CDR2 is YFSETQ in the germline V gene. The CDR3 extends over 16 amino acids. V was shortened by 4 bases and J by 0 bases, with 14 bases between the two germline ends. The chain's CDR3 is CASSSRADSSYNEQFF. The CDR3 nucleotides read TGCGCCAGCAGCAGCCGGGCGGACAGCTCCTACAATGAGCAGTTCTTC.

This clonotype was detected many times. The V call is TRBV29-1, the J call TRBJ2-1, with D possibly matching TRBD1 (6 bases). Germline CDR1 reads SQVTM; CDR2 reads ANQGSEA. The ends were cut back, 4 bases at V and 3 bases at J, with 10 bases in the middle. This CDR3 has 13 amino acids. As DNA, the CDR3 is TGCAGCGTTGGCAGGGGTTTCTACAATGAGCAGTTCTTC. This codes for CSVGRGFYNEQFF.

The V gene is TRBV6-1, the J gene TRBJ2-7; 8 bases align to TRBD2. This CDR3 is built from 14 residues. CDR1 MNHNS and CDR2 SASEGT come from the germline V gene. The junction had 4 bases not matched to a gene; V was cut back by 4 bases and J by 2 bases. In DNA form, the CDR3 reads TGTGCCAGCAGTGTGCGGGAGGCAGCCTACGAGCAGTACTTC. This encodes CASSVREAAYEQYF.

This clonotype was seen only a few times. V gene TRBV21-1 combines with J gene TRBJ1-1; whether TRBD1, the table's D call, matches the DNA was not checked. TRBV21-1 is given as a pseudogene. CDR3 length: 16 residues. The CDR3 DNA reads as TGTGCCAGCAGCAAAGGTAGACAGGGACAGACCACTGAAGCTTTCTTT. Translation: CASSKGRQGQTTEAFF.

This clonotype occurred many times. The chain couples TRBV24-1 to TRBJ2-3, with D perhaps given as TRBD1 or TRBD2 (6 bases each). This CDR3 region has 17 residues. The V end lost 2 bases, the J end lost 7 bases, and 21 bases lay between the germline ends. CDR1 and CDR2 (germline): KGHDR, SFDVKD. The CDR3: CATSDWAGQPSVNTQYF. CDR3 DNA sequence: TGTGCCACCAGTGATTGGGCAGGACAGCCTAGCGTGAATACGCAGTATTTT.

This clonotype was found a few times. The chain employs TRBV27 and TRBJ2-1; D is unclear. Trimming left V 4 bases short and J 6 bases short, with 13 bases between. This CDR3 region has 14 residues. In germline, CDR1 is MNHEY, CDR2 SMNVEV (reference sequence). CDR3 sequence (DNA): TGTGCCAGCAGTTGGGGTAGCTTGTCCAATGAGCAGTTCTTC. Its protein is CASSWGSLSNEQFF.

The chain couples TRBV2 to TRBJ2-4; D gene uncertain. The germline V gene has CDR1 SNHLY and CDR2 FYNNEI. This CDR3 is 14 amino acids long. V shed 6 bases and J shed 0 bases, with 9 bases lying between them. In DNA, the CDR3 is TGTGCCAGCAGAGCTGTCCTAGCCAAAAACATTCAGTACTTC. Residues: CASRAVLAKNIQYF.